This is a list of T cell receptor beta chains from one sample in a study of cytomegalovirus exposure and HLA in healthy donors. TCRdb's table, derived via immunoSEQ multiplex PCR, lists solely in-frame clones and lacks some. This table holds some 110,000 clones, approximately 80% found once. The sequenced sample was PBMCs. These receptors came from a woman younger than 35 in good health and CMV-seropositive. CDR3s include the opening cysteine and the closing phenylalanine or tryptophan. The D gene is left open where the match is weak. Clone size is given for some rows only: seen once, a few or many times, or a class if the clone is expanded.

j_gene | d_gene | v_gene | abundance | CDR3nt | CDR3aa
TRBJ1-1 | . | TRBV5-1 | . | TGCGCCAGCAGCTGGCTCGGAGGGTCTTTATCTACTGAAGCTTTCTTT | CASSWLGGSLSTEAFF
TRBJ2-6 | TRBD1 | TRBV28 | . | TGTGCCAGCAGTTCGACAGGGGTTGGGGCCAACGTCCTGACTTTC | CASSSTGVGANVLTF
TRBJ1-3 | . | TRBV27 | . | TGTGCCAGCAGTTTGGACAGAAGCAGTGGAAACACCATATATTTT | CASSLDRSSGNTIYF
TRBJ1-2 | TRBD1 | TRBV6-4 | . | TGTGCCAGCTCCCCCGGCAGGGGGCCGTATGGCTACACCTTC | CASSPGRGPYGYTF
TRBJ2-5 | . | TRBV5-4 | . | TGTGCCAGCAGCTTGGAGGGGGTAGCGACCCAGTACTTC | CASSLEGVATQYF
TRBJ1-2 | TRBD1 | TRBV4-2 | once | TGTGCCAGCAGCCAAGATGGGGGGACAGGGGTTTCTAACTATGGCTACACCTTC | CASSQDGGTGVSNYGYTF
TRBJ2-7 | . | TRBV5-1 | . | TGCGCCAGCAGCTTGTCCACCAGGGGTAATTACGAGCAGTACTTC | CASSLSTRGNYEQYF
TRBJ2-4 | TRBD1 | TRBV5-8 | . | TGTGCCAGCAGCATGGGCCCAGGGGGTTCGGGAAACATTCAGTACTTC | CASSMGPGGSGNIQYF
TRBJ2-5 | TRBD2 | TRBV4-2 | . | TGTGCCAGCAGCCAAGTTGGCCCGGGACTAGCGGGAGAAAAAGCGGAGACCCAGTACTTC | CASSQVGPGLAGEKAETQYF
TRBJ2-3 | TRBD2 | TRBV18 | . | TGTGCCAGCTCACCGCGTATGGTTAGCGGGTTAAGCCCAGATACGCAGTATTTT | CASSPRMVSGLSPDTQYF
TRBJ2-2 | . | TRBV9 | once | TGTGCCAGCAGCCCGGAGGGGTCGAACACCGGGGAGCTGTTTTTT | CASSPEGSNTGELFF
TRBJ2-1 | TRBD2 | TRBV19 | . | TGTGCCAGTAGCGGGGCTCGCGGGAGGTTTTACAATGAGCAGTTCTTC | CASSGARGRFYNEQFF
TRBJ2-7 | . | TRBV27 | . | TGTGCCAGCAGTTTATTAGGCCAGGGAGGCGAGCAGTACTTC | CASSLLGQGGEQYF
TRBJ1-4 | . | TRBV7-9 | . | TGTGCCAGCAGCCGAGGGGGAGATAATGAAAAACTGTTTTTT | CASSRGGDNEKLFF
TRBJ2-6 | . | TRBV18 | . | TGTGCCAGCTCACCACTCAACTCTGGGGCCAACGTCCTGACTTTC | CASSPLNSGANVLTF
TRBJ1-2 | TRBD1 | TRBV10-3 | . | TGTGCCATCAGGACAGGGGAGGATGGCTACACCTTC | CAIRTGEDGYTF
TRBJ1-2 | . | TRBV4-1 | . | TGCGCCAGCAGCCATGGACAGCAGAACTATGGCTACACCTTC | CASSHGQQNYGYTF
TRBJ2-1 | . | TRBV6-4 | . | TGTGCCAGCAGTGACTCGTCGGGCGGGGCGGGTGAGCAGTTCTTC | CASSDSSGGAGEQFF
TRBJ2-7 | . | TRBV11-3 | . | TGTGCCAGCAGCTTCCAACAGGGCAACTACGAGCAGTACTTC | CASSFQQGNYEQYF
TRBJ2-7 | . | TRBV7-7 | few | TGTGCTAGCAGCCAACGGGACTTCGCGGAGCAGTACTTC | CASSQRDFAEQYF
TRBJ2-7 | . | TRBV6-5 | once | TGTGCCAGCAGTTACGGAGGTCAAGGGATTGGGGAGCAGTACTTC | CASSYGGQGIGEQYF
TRBJ1-1 | TRBD1 | TRBV30 | . | TGTGCCTGGACCCTAACAGGGGAGGAAGCTTTCTTT | CAWTLTGEEAFF
TRBJ2-1 | . | TRBV5-1 | . | TGCGCCAGCAGCCCCCGGGCCTACAATGAGCAGTTCTTC | CASSPRAYNEQFF
TRBJ2-5 | . | TRBV6-5 | . | TGTGCCAGCAGTGTTTCCTGGGGGCCAAAGACCCAGTACTTC | CASSVSWGPKTQYF
TRBJ1-2 | . | TRBV5-1 | . | TGCGCCAGCAGCTTGGTTGGGTCTGGGGAGAACTATGGCTACACCTTC | CASSLVGSGENYGYTF
TRBJ2-7 | TRBD2 | TRBV7-3 | few | TGTGCCAGCAGCCCAACAACTAGCGGACCCTACGAGCAGTACTTC | CASSPTTSGPYEQYF
TRBJ1-5 | . | TRBV6-1 | . | TGTGCCAGCACCTCGACATATAGCAATCAGCCCCAGCATTTT | CASTSTYSNQPQHF
TRBJ1-2 | TRBD1 | TRBV6-5 | . | TGTGCCAGCAGTCACCAACAGGGGAACTATGGCTACACCTTC | CASSHQQGNYGYTF
TRBJ2-1 | TRBD2 | TRBV19 | . | TGTGCCAGTAGTACCCAGATAGCGGGAGAAATATTCTTC | CASSTQIAGEIFF
TRBJ2-7 | TRBD1 | TRBV19 | once | TGTGCCAGTAGTGACCCCCGGGACAGGGGCTCGCCTGACGAGCAGTACTTC | CASSDPRDRGSPDEQYF
TRBJ1-1 | . | TRBV5-1 | . | TGCGCCAGCAGCTTTCGACCGACAGAAGACACTGAAGCTTTCTTT | CASSFRPTEDTEAFF
TRBJ2-3 | TRBD2 | TRBV15 | once | TGTGCCACCAGCAGAGGCGGGGGGAGCCAAACAGATACGCAGTATTTT | CATSRGGGSQTDTQYF
TRBJ2-7 | . | TRBV5-3 | . | TGTGCCAGAAGGCAAGACCAGGGATCTGCATGCGAGCAGTACTTC | CARRQDQGSACEQYF
TRBJ2-6 | . | TRBV18 | . | TGTGCCAGCTCACAGAGCTCTGGGGCCAACGTCCTGACTTTC | CASSQSSGANVLTF
TRBJ1-1 | . | TRBV27 | . | TGTGCCAGCAGTTCCCATCGAGGGAACACTGAAGCTTTCTTT | CASSSHRGNTEAFF
TRBJ2-7 | TRBD1 | TRBV13 | . | TGTGCCAGCAGCCACCGAGGACAGGGGAGAAACTACGAGCAGTACTTC | CASSHRGQGRNYEQYF
TRBJ2-7 | TRBD1 | TRBV6-1 | . | TGTGCCAGCAGTGGCTATGGACAGGGAGGCTACGAGCAGTACTTC | CASSGYGQGGYEQYF
TRBJ1-3 | TRBD1 | TRBV7-9 | . | TGTGCCAGCAGCTCAGACAGGGCCCCTGGAAACACCATATATTTT | CASSSDRAPGNTIYF
TRBJ1-5 | TRBD1 | TRBV7-2 | . | TGTGCCAGCAGCATACGGACAGGGTTCAATCAGCCCCAGCATTTT | CASSIRTGFNQPQHF
TRBJ1-5 | . | TRBV5-1 | once | TGCGCCAGCAGCCCGGGACAAAATCAGCCCCAGCATTTT | CASSPGQNQPQHF
TRBJ1-3 | . | TRBV13 | . | TGTGCCAGCAGCCTCCAGGGGCCCTCTGGAAACACCATATATTTT | CASSLQGPSGNTIYF
TRBJ2-1 | TRBD2 | TRBV4-2 | . | TGTGCCAGCAGCCAAGAGACGGGCGGCGGGAGGGTCAACAATGAGCAGTTCTTC | CASSQETGGGRVNNEQFF
TRBJ2-7 | . | TRBV2 | once | TGTGCCAGCAAAAGGAGCTCCTACGAGCAGTACTTC | CASKRSSYEQYF
TRBJ2-3 | . | TRBV6-5 | few | TGTGCCAGCAGCCGAGTCGGCGGTCATACGCAGTATTTT | CASSRVGGHTQYF
TRBJ2-7 | TRBD1 | TRBV28 | . | TGTGCCAGCAGTTTAGGCATAATTCTCACCGGGACAGGGGGCTCGAAGGTTTCCTACGAGCAGTACTTC | CASSLGIILTGTGGSKVSYEQYF
TRBJ2-5 | . | TRBV27 | . | TGTGCCAGCAACATATATCAGGGTAGCCAAGAGACCCAGTACTTC | CASNIYQGSQETQYF
TRBJ1-2 | TRBD1 | TRBV7-8 | . | TGTGCCAGCAGCTTAGCCCGACAGGGGAGCTATGGCTACACCTTC | CASSLARQGSYGYTF
TRBJ2-4 | TRBD1 | TRBV5-1 | . | TGCGCCAGCAGCCCCGACAGGGGGCCCATATTCAAAAACATTCAGTACTTC | CASSPDRGPIFKNIQYF